Ten or more counts support the clone carrying this T cell receptor beta chain. The data belong to a study of T cells in Graves' hyperthyroidism and ophthalmopathy. RNA transcripts provided the source from which TCR beta CDR3 regions were amplified. The HTBI primer set drove a first-round RT-PCR of the TCR CDR3. Each CDR3 protein is one row after TCRdb ran MiXCR on the multiplex PCR reads. The sample consists of 480,000 or so distinct CDR3 sequences, under 15% of them appearing once. This CDR3 contains 15 residues. The J segment lost 10 bases and the V segment lost 7 bases, leaving 7 bases of the junction unmatched. Germline V gene sequence: CDR1 SNHLY, CDR2 FYNNEI.

The source of this sequence is a woman under 30 with Graves' hyperthyroidism. Sequenced material: blood. The gene calls are TRBV2 and TRBJ2-1, with 16 bases lining up with TRBD2. As DNA, the CDR3 is TGTGCCAGCAAGCCGGGGACTAGCGGGAGGGTCGAGCAGTTCTTC. Protein sequence: CASKPGTSGRVEQFF. Filled out from reference TRBV2 and TRBJ2-1, the complete variable domain reads EPEVTQTPSHQVTQMGQEVILRCVPISNHLYFYWYRQILGQKVEFLVSFYNNEISEKSEIFDDQFSVERPDGSNFTLKIRSTKLEDSAMYFCASKPGTSGRVEQFFGPGTRLTVL.